The present TCR beta chain was sequenced within a study of T cell responses to AZD1222 COVID-19 vaccine. Per the germline V gene, CDR1 is LGHNT and CDR2 is FRNRAP. CDR3 length: 16 residues. V shed 3 bases, J shed 0 bases, and the junction held 6 bases outside the gene matches. TCRdb keeps only in-frame clones here, not all; method: immunoSEQ multiplex PCR. The table has some 39,000 clones, 90% seen once. The sequence derives from an adult who received the AZD1222 COVID-19 vaccine. V gene TRBV12-5 combines with J gene TRBJ2-5, with 8 bases that match TRBD1. The specimen was peripheral blood, collected 28 days after the second AZD1222 dose. CDR3 amino acids: CASGFLGQVNQETQYF. CDR3 bases: TGTGCTAGTGGTTTCCTGGGACAGGTGAACCAAGAGACCCAGTACTTC.